These T cell receptor beta chains were read from a single sample in a study of blood T cell repertoires in COVID-19. Using immunoSEQ multiplex PCR, the repertoire was profiled, and TCRdb retains in-frame clones only, with some absent. The sample has about 63,000 clones; approximately 80% are singletons. The sequencing sample was made of peripheral blood. These receptors all stem from a woman of 80 years or more with acute or convalescent COVID-19. The CDR3 runs from the conserved cysteine through the conserved F or W.

v_call	cdr3_aa
TRBV28	CAHRGTWATDTQYF
TRBV5-1	CASSPSGVNTEAFF
TRBV18	CASSPPGTDTQYF
TRBV12-3/TRBV12-4	CASSPQGFTEAFF
TRBV21-1	CASIPDSLNTEAFF
TRBV6-2/TRBV6-3	CASSYEGASTDTQYF
TRBV5-4	CASRWDRVTGELFF
TRBV24-1	CATSDPGQPQETQYF
TRBV5-8	CASSLSGGRGGELFF
TRBV7-9	CASSSDHRADWYEQYF
TRBV3-1/TRBV3-2	CASSPEVSPYEQYF
TRBV11-2	CASSFLRQTGYTF
TRBV28	CASSYPEARVGNSPLHF
TRBV28	CASSYRGENTEAFF
TRBV6-5	CASSYRSSSREKLFF
TRBV19	CASSIQGNTEAFF
TRBV7-2	CASSSQTGVETQYF
TRBV5-1	CASSGGTSGTTGELFF
TRBV10-1	CASSEAGVGEAFF
TRBV7-3	CASSPGVTYNEQFF
TRBV6-6	CASSVDRGWGYTF
TRBV5-1	CASTLRPRTGSGETQYF
TRBV18	CASSPPDRVNTEAFF
TRBV14	CASSPSRSPSYNEQFF
TRBV7-2	CASSLRWDTPSNYQPQHF
TRBV19	CASSPTGRQGGYQPQHF
TRBV18	CASSPGTVNSNQPQHF
TRBV21-1	CASSRLWDKDSNQPQHF
TRBV19	CASMRSGRADNEQFF
TRBV28	CASSSGSQPQHF
TRBV2	CASNQGGNTGELFF